This T cell receptor (beta chain) was recorded in a study of CD8 T cells in ankylosing spondylitis. Study-wide points: Reports say disease-linked clones showed up significantly more in matched ankylosing spondylitis synovial fluid. Before this, some motif variants had been reported in reactive arthritis synovial fluid and blood. Seemingly characteristic of ankylosing spondylitis blood was a TCR beta motif consisting of about 8 highly homologous variants.

Quantitative 5'-RACE with molecular barcodes was used to make the TCR beta libraries. TCRdb passed the 5' RACE reads through MiXCR, listing each CDR3 protein once. The table shows 700,000 to 1,000,000 distinct CDR3 sequences, with approximately 12% occurring only once. The sample holds a few counts of this clonotype. Its cognate antigen is unknown. Losses at the gene ends were 0 bases for V and 6 bases for J; bases not matched to a gene: 12. CDR1 SGHRS and CDR2 YFSETQ come from the germline V gene. CDR3 length: 16 residues. The receptor's source is a male donor with ankylosing spondylitis. The genes are TRBV5-1 and TRBJ2-7; TRBD2 agrees at 7 bases. Specimen: blood, either unsorted or a sorted T cell fraction (not recorded which). The CDR3 loop reads CASSLAGLADLPEQYF. The CDR3 DNA is TGCGCCAGCAGCTTGGCCGGGCTAGCGGACCTCCCCGAGCAGTACTTC. The full variable domain, rest sourced from reference TRBV5-1 and TRBJ2-7, is KAGVTQTPRYLIKTRGQQVTLSCSPISGHRSVSWYQQTPGQGLQFLFEYFSETQRNKGNFPGRFSGRQFSNSRSEMNVSTLELGDSALYLCASSLAGLADLPEQYFGPGTRLTVT.